A single sample is the source of the 15 T cell receptor beta chains below, sequenced in a study of blood T cell repertoires in COVID-19. Method: immunoSEQ multiplex PCR; TCRdb's copy keeps in-frame clones and lacks some. The sample holds over 130,000 clones, 60% to 85% seen once. Sequenced material: peripheral blood. These receptors all come from a man aged 50 to 60 with acute or convalescent COVID-19.

This rearrangement joins TRBV10-1 to TRBJ2-5; 7 nucleotides align to TRBD2. Per the germline V gene, CDR1 is WNHNN and CDR2 is SYGVQD (reference sequence). With V trimmed by 6 bases and J by 1 base, 5 bases remained unmatched. The CDR3 has 14 amino acids. CDR3 coding DNA: TGCGCCAGCAGACCTTCTAGCGGCCAAGAGACCCAGTACTTC. Translation: CASRPSSGQETQYF.

V gene TRBV24-1 combines with J gene TRBJ2-1; tentatively, D is TRBD2 (5 bases). V shed 5 bases and J shed 8 bases, with 18 bases lying between them. The CDR3 is 15 amino acids. Germline values: CDR1 KGHDR, CDR2 SFDVKD. The CDR3: CATSGGSGLDHEQFF. CDR3 bases: TGTGCCACCAGTGGGGGTTCCGGACTTGACCATGAGCAGTTCTTC.

The chain uses TRBV18 and TRBJ1-5; D is ambiguous. Germline CDR1 reads KGHSH; CDR2 reads LQKENI. The CDR3 contains 14 residues. V gave up 3 bases and J gave up 3 bases, with 9 bases separating them. Written as DNA, the CDR3 is TGTGCCAGCTCACCGGAGTCACACAATCAGCCCCAGCATTTT. As protein: CASSPESHNQPQHF.

J is TRBJ1-2 and V is TRBV20-1; no clear D gene. CDR3 size: 11 residues. Germline CDR1 reads DFQATT; CDR2 reads SNEGSKA (reference sequence). The CDR3 protein is CRAETDYGYTF. CDR3 sequence (DNA): TGCAGGGCGGAGACGGACTATGGCTACACCTTC.

The chain recombines TRBV5-1 with TRBJ1-1; 11 bases match TRBD1. CDR1 SGHRS and CDR2 YFSETQ come from the germline V gene. Losses at the gene ends were 4 bases for V and 0 bases for J; bases not matched to a gene: 8. CDR3 length equals 17 residues. CDR3 DNA sequence: TGCGCCAGCAGCACCGGGACAGGGGGATTTGTGAACACTGAAGCTTTCTTT. Translation gives CASSTGTGGFVNTEAFF.

V and J are TRBV20-1 and TRBJ2-7; tentatively, D is TRBD1 (6 bases). The germline V and J ends were trimmed by 3 bases and 5 bases, with 17 bases remaining between them. Looked up from germline, CDR1 is DFQATT and CDR2 is SNEGSKA (reference sequence). This CDR3 has 14 residues. CDR3 DNA: TGCAGTGCTAGTCCCCCCCGGGACACCCACGAGCAGTACTTC. Its translation: CSASPPRDTHEQYF.

This clone was observed a handful of times. The chain couples TRBV7-9 to TRBJ1-6; no clear D. The CDR3 extends over 12 amino acids. Between the trimmed V and J ends, which lost 3 bases and 6 bases, there was a span of 3 bases. The germline CDR1 and CDR2 sequences are SEHNR and FQNEAQ (reference sequence). The DNA for the CDR3 is TGTGCCAGCAGCTTCGGTAATTCACCCCTCCACTTT. Translated: CASSFGNSPLHF. The entire variable domain, with the rest obtained from reference TRBV7-9 and TRBJ1-6, is as follows: DTGVSQNPRHKITKRGQNVTFRCDPISEHNRLYWYRQTLGQGPEFLTYFQNEAQLEKSRLLSDRFSAERPKGSFSTLEIQRTEQGDSAMYLCASSFGNSPLHFGNGTRLTVT.

This chain joins TRBV21-1 and TRBJ2-3; the table's D gene call, TRBD2, was not cross checked with the DNA. TRBV21-1 is marked as a pseudogene. The CDR3 runs to 15 residues. This CDR3 is CASSTKRGPTDTQYF. The CDR3 DNA sequence: TGTGCCAGCAGCACGAAGCGGGGGCCCACAGATACGCAGTATTTT.

The chain carries TRBV5-1 and TRBJ2-1; 10 nucleotides line up with TRBD2. Germline CDR1 and CDR2: SGHRS and YFSETQ. The CDR3 is 17 amino acids. The ends lost 0 bases at V and 9 bases at J; junction bases unmatched: 12. The CDR3 nucleotides read TGCGCCAGCAGCTTGGCCCTGTCGAGCGGGGGGGCCGGTGAGCAGTTCTTC. Translated, it gives CASSLALSSGGAGEQFF.

The chain joins TRBV6-6 to TRBJ1-2; 7 nucleotides line up with TRBD1. CDR3 size: 15 residues. V shed 5 bases and J 4 bases; nucleotides not matched to a gene: 10. The germline gives CDR1 MNHNY, CDR2 SVGAGI (reference sequence). As DNA, the CDR3 is TGTGCCAGCAGTGCAGGACAGGAGAACGGCTATGGCTACACCTTC. Protein product: CASSAGQENGYGYTF.

The sample holds one count of this clone. The CDR3 reads CASMEFPGVYGYTF. The DNA of the CDR3 is TGTGCCTCGATGGAGTTCCCAGGGGTCTATGGCTACACCTTC. This chain joins TRBV2 and TRBJ1-2; D is possibly TRBD1 (6 bases). CDR1 is SNHLY, CDR2 FYNNEI, per germline. Trimming removed 11 bases at V and 4 bases at J, with 20 bases between. This CDR3 has 14 amino acids.

The chain employs TRBV2 and TRBJ2-1, with no clear D. There are 15 residues in the CDR3. The V end lost 4 bases, the J end lost 11 bases, and 21 bases lay between the germline ends. The germline CDR1 and CDR2 sequences are SNHLY and FYNNEI. As DNA, the CDR3 is TGTGCCAGCAGTGGAACGGCTAGTACCGGTTTCAAGCAGTTCTTC. Its protein is CASSGTASTGFKQFF. The whole variable domain, filled in from reference TRBV2 and TRBJ2-1, reads EPEVTQTPSHQVTQMGQEVILRCVPISNHLYFYWYRQILGQKVEFLVSFYNNEISEKSEIFDDQFSVERPDGSNFTLKIRSTKLEDSAMYFCASSGTASTGFKQFFGPGTRLTVL.

The chain links TRBV5-4 to TRBJ2-3; TRBD2 is a possible D gene (6 bases). This CDR3 has 13 amino acids. The germline V gene has CDR1 SGHNT and CDR2 YYREEE (reference sequence). V was clipped by 6 bases and J by 5 bases, with 13 bases between them. The DNA of the CDR3 is TGTGCCAGCATCGAACTGGGGGGAGATACGCAGTATTTT. Its translation: CASIELGGDTQYF.

The rearrangement joins TRBV5-6 to TRBJ1-6; TRBD1 might be the D (6 bases). This CDR3 is 16 amino acids long. The germline gives CDR1 SGHDT, CDR2 YYEEEE. Trimming pared 1 base from V and 6 bases from J, leaving 14 bases between. The CDR3 loop reads CASSLSLDSFNSPLHF. CDR3 DNA sequence: TGTGCCAGCAGCTTGAGTCTGGACAGTTTTAATTCACCCCTCCACTTT.

This clone was picked up a small number of times. The V call is TRBV7-9, the J call TRBJ1-5, with 8 bases identical to TRBD1. J lost 5 bases, V lost 10 bases, and 7 bases had no gene match. This CDR3 contains 13 residues. Germline V lookup: CDR1 SEHNR, CDR2 FQNEAQ (reference sequence). This CDR3 reads CATSDRAHQPQHF. CDR3 bases: TGTGCCACTTCGGACAGGGCGCATCAGCCCCAGCATTTT.